Each of the 7 T cell receptor beta chains below was sequenced from the same sample in a study of cytomegalovirus exposure and HLA in healthy donors. Vbeta (60) and Jbeta (13) primers were used in the PCR. Assay: immunoSEQ multiplex PCR; the TCRdb copy retains only in-frame clones and omits some. Here the sample spans about 130,000 clones, around 74% being singletons. The sequenced sample was PBMCs. The receptor set was obtained from a man aged 18 to 30 in good health and CMV-seropositive.

The chain joins TRBV29-1 to TRBJ2-3; TRBD2 is a possible D gene (5 bases). V was trimmed by 7 bases and J by 4 bases, leaving 18 bases between them. The CDR3 runs 14 residues. Germline CDR1 SQVTM, CDR2 ANQGSEA. The CDR3 DNA follows: TGCAGCGCCGAGGGTGGGCCTGGGGCAGATACGCAGTATTTT. It yields the protein CSAEGGPGADTQYF.

The V and J genes are TRBV2 and TRBJ2-3; D gene unclear. Germline values: CDR1 SNHLY, CDR2 FYNNEI. Trimming stripped 3 bases from V and 4 bases from J, with 5 bases between. The CDR3 covers 12 residues. The CDR3 here is CASSDEADTQYF. CDR3 bases: TGTGCCAGCAGTGACGAGGCAGATACGCAGTATTTT.

The rearrangement joins TRBV28 to TRBJ2-1, with 12 bases matching TRBD2. The V gene's germline CDR1 is MDHEN and CDR2 SYDVKM. Unmatched junction bases numbered 4, after V lost 8 bases and J lost 5 bases. The CDR3 loop spans 14 amino acids. The CDR3 is CASLLAGGNNEQFF. The CDR3 DNA reads TGTGCCAGCTTACTAGCGGGGGGAAACAATGAGCAGTTCTTC. Based on the CDR3 plus reference TRBV28 and TRBJ2-1, the full variable domain is DVKVTQSSRYLVKRTGEKVFLECVQDMDHENMFWYRQDPGLGLRLIYFSYDVKMKEKGDIPEGYSVSREKKERFSLILESASTNQTSMYLCASLLAGGNNEQFFGPGTRLTVL.

The chain combines TRBV27 with TRBJ2-2; TRBD1 is a possible D gene (6 bases). The CDR3 runs to 15 residues. V gave up 5 bases and J gave up 7 bases, with 17 bases separating them. Germline CDR1 and CDR2: MNHEY and SMNVEV (reference sequence). For the CDR3, the DNA is TGTGCCAGCAGTCTCCACAGGGCCCGAGGCGGGGAGCTGTTTTTT. Translating gives CASSLHRARGGELFF.

This chain links TRBV10-3 with TRBJ2-7, with a tentative D call TRBD1 (5 bases). The CDR3 contains 14 residues. Trimming removed 4 bases at V and 2 bases at J, with 12 bases between. Germline CDR1 reads ENHRY; CDR2 reads SYGVKD. The DNA of the CDR3 is TGTGCCATCAGTGTGTGGGGCGCGACCTACGAGCAGTACTTC. Residues: CAISVWGATYEQYF.

The genes are TRBV5-1 and TRBJ2-1; 12 bases agree with TRBD2. CDR3 size: 15 residues. V shed 4 bases and J 6 bases; nucleotides not matched to a gene: 5. Germline V gene data show CDR1 as SGHRS and CDR2 as YFSETQ. CDR3: CASSPTSGRINEQFF. CDR3 bases: TGCGCCAGCAGCCCGACTAGCGGGAGAATCAATGAGCAGTTCTTC.

The V gene is TRBV6-1, the J gene TRBJ2-3; D might be TRBD1 (6 bases). This CDR3 is 14 amino acids long. The germline gives CDR1 MNHNS, CDR2 SASEGT. V lost 2 bases and J lost 2, with 8 bases in between. The CDR3 region has the DNA TGTGCCAGCAGTGAAACAGGGAACACAGATACGCAGTATTTT. Encoded protein: CASSETGNTDTQYF.